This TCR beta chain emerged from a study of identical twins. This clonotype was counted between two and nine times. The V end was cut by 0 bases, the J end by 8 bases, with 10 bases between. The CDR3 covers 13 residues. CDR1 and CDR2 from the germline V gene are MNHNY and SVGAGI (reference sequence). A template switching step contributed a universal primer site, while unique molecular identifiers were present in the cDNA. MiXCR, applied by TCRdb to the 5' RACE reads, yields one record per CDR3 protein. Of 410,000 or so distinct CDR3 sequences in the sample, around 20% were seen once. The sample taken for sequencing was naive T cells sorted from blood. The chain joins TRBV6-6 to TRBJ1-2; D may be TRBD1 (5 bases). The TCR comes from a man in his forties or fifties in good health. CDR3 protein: CASSYSRVDGYTF. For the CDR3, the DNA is TGTGCCAGCAGTTACTCCAGGGTGGACGGCTACACCTTC.